This T cell receptor (beta chain) comes out of a study of post-analysis software for immune sequencing data. Study overall: There were relapsing-remitting, secondary progressive and progressive-relapsing multiple sclerosis among the disease courses included.

Each TCR beta cDNA library carried unique molecular identifiers. Using its own MiXCR run on the PCR reads, TCRdb lists one record per CDR3 protein. Of roughly 800,000 distinct CDR3 sequences listed, approximately 53% were seen once; the top ten hold 4.6%. General study results and limits: For normalized Chao1 diversity, multiple sclerosis patients scored significantly lower than controls did.

Comments on this clonotype: Its antigen remains unknown. A junction end diverges from the germline sequence, so it may reflect a read error.

This receptor was identified in a girl aged 5 to 17 with multiple sclerosis. Material: blood.

As DNA, the CDR3 is TGTGCCACCAGCAGACGAGCGCGGGGGAGCACGGATACGCAGTATTTT. Protein sequence: CATSRRARGSTDTQYF. This chain uses TRBV15 with TRBJ2-3; 7 nucleotides agree with TRBD2. This CDR3 comprises 16 residues. Germline values: CDR1 LNHNV, CDR2 YYDKDF (reference sequence).